The rows below give T cell receptor beta chains drawn from one sample of a study of blood T cell repertoires in COVID-19. Sequencing used immunoSEQ multiplex PCR; TCRdb keeps in-frame clones, though not all of them. The sample shows tens of thousands of clones, 70% to 90% of them seen only once. The sequenced material came from peripheral blood. The receptors derive from a woman aged 80 or over with COVID-19, enrolled during active disease. CDR3s include the opening cysteine and the closing phenylalanine or tryptophan. D genes are given only for firm matches. The size field is filled for only some rows; it gives once, few, many or a size class.

TRBV27	.	.	TRBJ1-6	TGTGCCAGCAGTTTATTCAGTTCACCCCTCCACTTT	CASSLFSSPLHF
TRBV27	.	.	TRBJ1-3	TGTGCCAGCAGTTTATCAATTACGGCTGGAAACACCATATATTTT	CASSLSITAGNTIYF
TRBV5-6	.	.	TRBJ2-2	TGTGCCAGCAGCTTAGTCGCAGGCTCCACCGGGGAGCTGTTTTTT	CASSLVAGSTGELFF
TRBV5-1	.	.	TRBJ1-1	TGCGCCAGCAGCTCAAGGGGGGGCACTGAAGCTTTCTTT	CASSSRGGTEAFF
TRBV25-1	TRBD2	.	TRBJ2-5	TGTGCCAGCAGCCCTCTAGCGGGGGAGTCGACCCCCATTAGGTACTTC	CASSPLAGESTPIRYF
TRBV15	.	.	TRBJ1-2	TGTGCCACCAGCAGAGATTTGGCAAAGAACTATGGCTACACCTTC	CATSRDLAKNYGYTF
TRBV19	.	.	TRBJ1-6	TGTGCCAGTGGTACCCGAGTAGGGGGCTATAATTCACCCCTCCACTTT	CASGTRVGGYNSPLHF
TRBV1	.	.	TRBJ1-5	TGCACCAGCAGCACACGACAGGGGGGATATAGCAATCAGCCCCAGCATTTT	CTSSTRQGGYSNQPQHF
TRBV3-1/TRBV3-2	.	.	TRBJ1-4	TGTGCCAGCAGCCAAGGAAGTGTCGGGTTTCGGAATCGGACTAATGAAAAACTGTTTTTT	CASSQGSVGFRNRTNEKLFF
TRBV4-2	TRBD2	.	TRBJ2-7	TGTGCCAGCAGCCAAAGAACTAGCGGGGGGTTCAACGAGCAGTACTTC	CASSQRTSGGFNEQYF
TRBV20-1	TRBD1	.	TRBJ1-1	TGCAGTGCTAGTCAACAGGGGGCTGGTTTCTTT	CSASQQGAGFF
TRBV6-1	TRBD1	medium-sized	TRBJ1-6	TGTGCCAGCAGTGAGGACAGGGCTTCACCCCTCCACTTT	CASSEDRASPLHF
TRBV3-1/TRBV3-2	.	.	TRBJ1-1	TGTGCCAGCCGGGGGGGGAATGAAGCTTTCTTT	CASRGGNEAFF
TRBV6-6	TRBD1	once	TRBJ2-7	TGTGCCAGCAGTTACGACAGGGTTAGCTCCTACGAGCAGTACTTC	CASSYDRVSSYEQYF
TRBV5-6	TRBD1	once	TRBJ1-4	TGTGCCAGCAGCAAAGGGACAGCAACTAATGAAAAACTGTTTTTT	CASSKGTATNEKLFF
TRBV28	TRBD2	.	TRBJ2-7	TGTGCCAGCACCAGACCGACTAGCGGGTACGAGCAGTACTTC	CASTRPTSGYEQYF
TRBV12-3/TRBV12-4	.	.	TRBJ1-5	TGTGCCAGCAGTTTCAGGGCAGGGCAGCCCCAGCATTTT	CASSFRAGQPQHF
TRBV6-1	.	.	TRBJ2-4	TGTGCCAGCAGTGACAGGGGTCTAGCCAAAAACATTCAGTACTTC	CASSDRGLAKNIQYF
TRBV6-2/TRBV6-3	TRBD1	once	TRBJ2-2	TGTGCCAGCAGTTACTCTCCGGGACAGGGTTCCTCCGGGGAGCTGTTTTTT	CASSYSPGQGSSGELFF
TRBV9	.	.	TRBJ1-6	TGTGCCAGCTCCCTGCAAGCGGGGAATTCACCCCTCCACTTT	CASSLQAGNSPLHF
TRBV5-1	.	.	TRBJ2-7	TGCGCCAGCAGCCGGACTCTCGGGGAGCAGTACTTC	CASSRTLGEQYF
TRBV11-3	TRBD1	.	TRBJ1-1	TGTGCCAGCAGCTTGACCGGGACAGGGAACACTGAAGCTTTCTTT	CASSLTGTGNTEAFF
TRBV5-1	TRBD2	once	TRBJ2-3	TGCGCCAGCAGCTTGGACGGACTAGGGAGCACAGATACGCAGTATTTT	CASSLDGLGSTDTQYF
TRBV2	.	.	TRBJ1-4	TGTGCCAGCAGGAAGACATCAACTAATGAAAAACTGTTTTTT	CASRKTSTNEKLFF
TRBV19	TRBD1	.	TRBJ1-5	TGTGCCAGTAGTATTCGGACAGGAGTGGTTAATAGCAATCAGCCCCAGCATTTT	CASSIRTGVVNSNQPQHF
TRBV7-9	TRBD2	.	TRBJ2-3	TGTGCCAGCAGCTTATACACGGGAGGCTCTAGCACAGATACGCAGTATTTT	CASSLYTGGSSTDTQYF
TRBV29-1	.	.	TRBJ2-6	TGCAGCGTTGATACAGGGCCCCGCCGCTCTGGGGCCAACGTCCTGACTTTC	CSVDTGPRRSGANVLTF
TRBV4-1	.	.	TRBJ1-4	TGCGCCAGCAGCCCCACCGGGTCAACTAATGAAAAACTGTTTTTT	CASSPTGSTNEKLFF
TRBV15	.	.	TRBJ1-2	TGTGCCACCAGCAGACCCAACTTCGGCTATGGCTACACCTTC	CATSRPNFGYGYTF
TRBV28	TRBD2	.	TRBJ2-2	TGTGCCAGCAGTTTAAAGTCTAGCGGGAGGGCCGGCGGGGAGCTGTTTTTT	CASSLKSSGRAGGELFF
TRBV7-9	.	.	TRBJ1-1	TGTGCCAGCAGCTTACAGGGCGTAGAAGCTTTCTTT	CASSLQGVEAFF
TRBV18	.	.	TRBJ1-2	TGTGCCAGCTCACCGGGCAGGGTGGAACGCTATGGCTACACCTTC	CASSPGRVERYGYTF
TRBV5-6	TRBD2	once	TRBJ2-5	TGTGCCAGCAGCTTGGCCAGGGGACTAGAGCAAGAGACCCAGTACTTC	CASSLARGLEQETQYF
TRBV5-4	TRBD1	.	TRBJ1-1	TGTGCCAGCAGCTTTGGACAGGTGGAAGCTTTCTTT	CASSFGQVEAFF
TRBV7-9	TRBD2	.	TRBJ2-7	TGTGCCAGCAGCTTAGACGGGACTAGCGGTTTTCAGTACTTC	CASSLDGTSGFQYF
TRBV5-1	TRBD1	.	TRBJ2-5	TGCGCCAGCAGCATGGGGACAGTCCGTGAGACCCAGTACTTC	CASSMGTVRETQYF
TRBV4-1	.	once	TRBJ1-2	TGCGCCAGCAGCCCCGGCCCTCAGGCTAACTATGGCTACACCTTC	CASSPGPQANYGYTF
TRBV30	TRBD1	few	TRBJ1-4	TGTGCCTGGAGTGTACAGGGGGCGCCTAATGAAAAACTGTTTTTT	CAWSVQGAPNEKLFF